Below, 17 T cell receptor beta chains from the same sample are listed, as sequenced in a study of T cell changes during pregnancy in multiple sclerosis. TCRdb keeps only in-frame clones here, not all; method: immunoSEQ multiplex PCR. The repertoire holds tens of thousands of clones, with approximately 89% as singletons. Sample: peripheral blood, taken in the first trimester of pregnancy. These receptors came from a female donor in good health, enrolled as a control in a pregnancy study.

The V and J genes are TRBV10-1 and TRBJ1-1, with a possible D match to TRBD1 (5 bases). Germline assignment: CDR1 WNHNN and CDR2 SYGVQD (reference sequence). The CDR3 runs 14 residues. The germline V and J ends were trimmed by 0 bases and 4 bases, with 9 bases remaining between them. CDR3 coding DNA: TGCGCCAGCAGTGAGTCGGGGGGACGCACTGAAGCTTTCTTT. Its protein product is CASSESGGRTEAFF.

The CDR3 reads CASSVGARIETQYF. The CDR3 region has the DNA TGTGCCAGCAGCGTAGGGGCCAGGATAGAGACCCAGTACTTC. The V gene is TRBV9, the J gene TRBJ2-5; D is ambiguous. Trimming left V 0 bases short and J 4 bases short, with 10 bases between. The germline gives CDR1 SGDLS, CDR2 YYNGEE. The length of the CDR3 is 14 residues. The variable domain in full, completed from reference TRBV9 and TRBJ2-5, reads DSGVTQTPKHLITATGQRVTLRCSPRSGDLSVYWYQQSLDQGLQFLIQYYNGEERAKGNILERFSAQQFPDLHSELNLSSLELGDSALYFCASSVGARIETQYFGPGTRLLVL.

This chain's CDR3 is CASSLLGGNNEQFF. DNA for the CDR3: TGTGCCAGCAGCCTCCTGGGAGGGAACAATGAGCAGTTCTTC. The chain couples TRBV6-1 to TRBJ2-1; 7 bases map to TRBD2. Looked up from germline, CDR1 is MNHNS and CDR2 is SASEGT. V dropped 6 bases and J dropped 5; count of bases not matched to a gene: 7. The CDR3 is made up of 14 amino acids.

The CDR3 DNA is TGCGCCAGCAGCTTGGTCGCGGGCAAAGAGACCCAGTACTTC. Translating it yields CASSLVAGKETQYF. The J gene is TRBJ2-5, the V gene TRBV5-1, with a weak D call TRBD2 (5 bases). Trimming removed 0 bases at V and 3 bases at J, with 9 bases between. Germline CDR1 reads SGHRS; CDR2 reads YFSETQ. The CDR3 length is 14 residues.

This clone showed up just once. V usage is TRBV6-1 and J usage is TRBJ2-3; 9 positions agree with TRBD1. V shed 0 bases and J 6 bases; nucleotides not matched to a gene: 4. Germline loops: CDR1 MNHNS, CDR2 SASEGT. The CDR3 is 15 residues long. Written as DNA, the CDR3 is TGTGCCAGCAGTGAAGCGGGACAGGGACCGGATACGCAGTATTTT. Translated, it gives CASSEAGQGPDTQYF.

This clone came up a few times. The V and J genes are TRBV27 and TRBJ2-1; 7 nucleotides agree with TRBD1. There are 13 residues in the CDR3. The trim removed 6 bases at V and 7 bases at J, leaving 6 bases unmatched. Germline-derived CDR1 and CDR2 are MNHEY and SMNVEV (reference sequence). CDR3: CASSLTGWNEQFF. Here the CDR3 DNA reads TGTGCCAGCAGCCTGACAGGGTGGAATGAGCAGTTCTTC.

The CDR3 loop is CASSLTRAREQYF. The CDR3 bases are TGTGCCAGCAGCTTAACCAGGGCGAGGGAGCAGTACTTC. The rearrangement joins TRBV7-3 to TRBJ2-7, with a possible D match to TRBD1 (5 bases). There are 13 residues in the CDR3. CDR1 is SGHTA and CDR2 is FQGTGA in the germline V gene. The V gene lost 0 bases and the J gene lost 7 bases, with 10 bases spanning the gap.

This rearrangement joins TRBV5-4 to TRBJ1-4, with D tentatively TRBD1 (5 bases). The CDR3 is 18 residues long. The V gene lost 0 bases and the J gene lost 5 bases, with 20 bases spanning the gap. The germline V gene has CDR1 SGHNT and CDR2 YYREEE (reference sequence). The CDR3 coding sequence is TGTGCCAGCAGCTTGGCGGGGATCGGAGGAGGGGTGAATGAAAAACTGTTTTTT. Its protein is CASSLAGIGGGVNEKLFF. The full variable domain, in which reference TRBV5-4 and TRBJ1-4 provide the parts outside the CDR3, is ETGVTQSPTHLIKTRGQQVTLRCSSQSGHNTVSWYQQALGQGPQFIFQYYREEENGRGNFPPRFSGLQFPNYSSELNVNALELDDSALYLCASSLAGIGGGVNEKLFFGSGTQLSVL.

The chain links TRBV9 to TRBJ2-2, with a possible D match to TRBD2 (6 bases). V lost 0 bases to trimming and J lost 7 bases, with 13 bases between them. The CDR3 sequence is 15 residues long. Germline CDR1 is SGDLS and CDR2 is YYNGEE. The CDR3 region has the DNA TGTGCCAGCAGCGTAGCTGGCGGAGGGAGCGGGGAGCTGTTTTTT. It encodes CASSVAGGGSGELFF.

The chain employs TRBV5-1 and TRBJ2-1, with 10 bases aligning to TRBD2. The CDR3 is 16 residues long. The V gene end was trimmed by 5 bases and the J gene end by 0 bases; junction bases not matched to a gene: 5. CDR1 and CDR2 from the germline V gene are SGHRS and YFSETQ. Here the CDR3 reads CASRDQRGGSYNEQFF. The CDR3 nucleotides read TGCGCCAGCAGAGACCAGCGGGGGGGCTCCTACAATGAGCAGTTCTTC.

CDR3 amino acids: CASSVGAGETYEQYF. The CDR3 DNA is TGTGCCAGCAGCGTAGGTGCGGGGGAAACCTACGAGCAGTACTTC. The V gene is TRBV9, the J gene TRBJ2-7, with 7 bases lining up with TRBD2. The germline V gene has CDR1 SGDLS and CDR2 YYNGEE. The trim removed 0 bases at V and 2 bases at J, leaving 5 bases unmatched. The CDR3 runs to 15 residues.

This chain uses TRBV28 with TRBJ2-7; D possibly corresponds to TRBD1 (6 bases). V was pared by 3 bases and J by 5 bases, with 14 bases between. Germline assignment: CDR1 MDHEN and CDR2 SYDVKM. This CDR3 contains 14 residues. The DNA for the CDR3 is TGTGCCAGCAGTTTTCTCAGGGGTGGGAACGAGCAGTACTTC. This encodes CASSFLRGGNEQYF. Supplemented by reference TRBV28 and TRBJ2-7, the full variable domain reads DVKVTQSSRYLVKRTGEKVFLECVQDMDHENMFWYRQDPGLGLRLIYFSYDVKMKEKGDIPEGYSVSREKKERFSLILESASTNQTSMYLCASSFLRGGNEQYFGPGTRLTVT.

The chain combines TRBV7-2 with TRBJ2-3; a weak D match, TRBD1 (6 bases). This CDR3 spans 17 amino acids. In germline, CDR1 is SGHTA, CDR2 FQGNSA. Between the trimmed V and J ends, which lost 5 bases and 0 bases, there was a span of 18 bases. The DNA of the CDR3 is TGTGCCAGCAGCCCCTTATTGGGGGCAACTAGCACAGATACGCAGTATTTT. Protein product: CASSPLLGATSTDTQYF. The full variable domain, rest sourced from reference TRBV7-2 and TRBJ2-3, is GAGVSQSPSNKVTEKGKDVELRCDPISGHTALYWYRQSLGQGLEFLIYFQGNSAPDKSGLPSDRFSAERTGGSVSTLTIQRTQQEDSAVYLCASSPLLGATSTDTQYFGPGTRLTVL.

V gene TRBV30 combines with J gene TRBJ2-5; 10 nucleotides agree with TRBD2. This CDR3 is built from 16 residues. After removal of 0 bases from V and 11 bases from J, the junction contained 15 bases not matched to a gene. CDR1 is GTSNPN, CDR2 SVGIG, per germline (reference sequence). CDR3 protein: CAWSVWRTSGPKEQYF. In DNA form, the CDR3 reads TGTGCCTGGAGTGTGTGGAGGACTAGCGGCCCCAAGGAGCAGTACTTC.

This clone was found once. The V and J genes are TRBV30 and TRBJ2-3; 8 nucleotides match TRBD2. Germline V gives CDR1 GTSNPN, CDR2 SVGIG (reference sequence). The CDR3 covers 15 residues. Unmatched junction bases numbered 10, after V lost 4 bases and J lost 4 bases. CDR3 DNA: TGTGCCTGGAAGAGACTAGCGAGGGAAGCAGATACGCAGTATTTT. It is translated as CAWKRLAREADTQYF.

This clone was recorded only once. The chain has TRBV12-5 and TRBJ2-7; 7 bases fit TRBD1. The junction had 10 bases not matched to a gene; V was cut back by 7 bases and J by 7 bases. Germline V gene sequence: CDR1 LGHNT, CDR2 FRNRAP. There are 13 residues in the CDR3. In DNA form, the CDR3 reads TGTGCTAGTGTCCCGGCAGGGGGATGGGAGCAGTACTTC. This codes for CASVPAGGWEQYF.

The CDR3 DNA is TGTGCCAGCAGCGTAGGAGACAGGGTCGCTGGCACCGGGGAGCTGTTTTTT. The encoded protein is CASSVGDRVAGTGELFF. This chain links TRBV9 with TRBJ2-2, with 7 bases identical to TRBD1. CDR1 is SGDLS, CDR2 YYNGEE, per germline. There are 17 residues in the CDR3. The ends lost 0 bases at V and 4 bases at J; junction bases unmatched: 9.